This is a list of T cell receptor beta chains from one sample in a study of T-cell reconstitution after alpha-beta-depleted transplantation in children. TCRdb re-called the PCR reads through MiXCR, storing one row per CDR3 protein. This sample has some 830,000 distinct CDR3 sequences, with around 17% found just once. This specimen consisted of PBMCs, mostly from graft donor cells, obtained 360 days after TCRalphabeta/CD19-depleted stem cell transplant. Source of these receptors: a male patient younger than 18 who had a stem cell transplant for acute lymphoblastic leukemia, so the T cells may come from the graft donor. Each CDR3 is given with its conserved first and last residue. Each record gives: J gene, V gene, D gene, clone size, CDR3 protein, CDR3 DNA. D genes are given only for firm matches. Only part of the rows carry a size: once, few, many, or a class if the clone is expanded.

>TRBJ2-2|TRBV29-1|NA|NA
CSGRRDFNTGELFF
TGCAGCGGCCGCCGGGACTTCAACACCGGGGAGCTGTTTTTT
>TRBJ2-7|TRBV7-9|NA|few
CASSEDYEQYF
TGTGCCAGCAGCGAAGACTACGAGCAGTACTTC
>TRBJ2-3|TRBV5-1|TRBD2|NA
CASSSSGRRTSTDTQYF
TGCGCCAGCAGCTCTAGCGGGAGACGTACTAGCACAGATACGCAGTATTTT
>TRBJ1-5|TRBV12-3/TRBV12-4|NA|NA
CASSQDAPNNQPQHF
TGTGCCAGCAGCCAGGATGCACCGAACAATCAGCCCCAGCATTTT
>TRBJ1-1|TRBV10-3|NA|few
CAISELDSSTEAFF
TGTGCCATCAGTGAGTTGGACAGTAGCACTGAAGCTTTCTTT
>TRBJ1-5|TRBV5-1|NA|NA
CASSLEVDRPNQPQHF
TGCGCCAGCAGCTTGGAGGTTGACAGGCCCAATCAGCCCCAGCATTTT
>TRBJ1-1|TRBV11-1|TRBD1|few
CASSLVGHRGRNTEAFF
TGTGCCAGCAGCTTAGTGGGACACAGGGGTCGGAACACTGAAGCTTTCTTT
>TRBJ2-7|TRBV6-2/TRBV6-3|NA|NA
CASSYSIAGSDEQYF
TGTGCCAGCAGTTACTCGATTGCCGGTTCTGACGAGCAGTACTTC
>TRBJ2-7|TRBV10-3|TRBD2|many
CAISTSVLNEQYF
TGTGCCATCAGTACTAGCGTATTAAACGAGCAGTACTTC
>TRBJ2-7|TRBV12-3/TRBV12-4|TRBD2|NA
CASSFRGEAILAYEQYF
TGTGCCAGCAGTTTTCGGGGGGAGGCTATCTTGGCCTACGAGCAGTACTTC
>TRBJ1-1|TRBV6-6|NA|NA
CASSYKQGTEAFF
TGTGCCAGCAGCTATAAGCAGGGTACTGAAGCTTTCTTT
>TRBJ2-5|TRBV7-9|NA|few
CASRPFSGRETQYF
TGTGCCAGCAGACCTTTTTCCGGGAGAGAGACCCAGTACTTC
>TRBJ2-3|TRBV19|TRBD2|NA
CACAGRGEGAQYF
TGTGCCTGCGCCGGGAGGGGGGAAGGCGCGCAGTATTTT
>TRBJ2-5|TRBV3-1|NA|many
CASSQGSRIRQETQYF
TGTGCCAGCAGCCAAGGGTCTAGAATCCGCCAAGAGACCCAGTACTTC
>TRBJ2-1|TRBV15|TRBD1|few
CATSREDREYNEQFF
TGTGCCACCAGCAGAGAGGACAGGGAGTACAATGAGCAGTTCTTC